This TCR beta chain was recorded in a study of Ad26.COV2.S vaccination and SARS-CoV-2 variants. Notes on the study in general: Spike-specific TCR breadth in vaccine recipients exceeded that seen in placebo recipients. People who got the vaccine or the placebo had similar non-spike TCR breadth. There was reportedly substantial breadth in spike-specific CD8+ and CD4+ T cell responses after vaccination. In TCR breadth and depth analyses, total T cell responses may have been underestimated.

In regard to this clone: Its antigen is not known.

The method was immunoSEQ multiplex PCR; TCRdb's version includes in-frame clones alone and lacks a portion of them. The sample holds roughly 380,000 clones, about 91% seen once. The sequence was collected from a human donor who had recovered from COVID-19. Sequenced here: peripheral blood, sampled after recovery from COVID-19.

CDR3 protein: CASSYARTSGTLYNEQFF. CDR3 nucleotides: TGTGCCAGCAGTTATGCTCGGACTAGCGGGACCCTTTACAATGAGCAGTTCTTC. The chain links TRBV6-2 or TRBV6-3 to TRBJ2-1; the match to TRBD2 covers 12 bases. The CDR3 totals 18 residues. The V gene's germline CDR1 is MNHEY and CDR2 SVGEGT. The V and J ends lost 3 bases and 4 bases, in that order; junction bases with no gene match: 10.